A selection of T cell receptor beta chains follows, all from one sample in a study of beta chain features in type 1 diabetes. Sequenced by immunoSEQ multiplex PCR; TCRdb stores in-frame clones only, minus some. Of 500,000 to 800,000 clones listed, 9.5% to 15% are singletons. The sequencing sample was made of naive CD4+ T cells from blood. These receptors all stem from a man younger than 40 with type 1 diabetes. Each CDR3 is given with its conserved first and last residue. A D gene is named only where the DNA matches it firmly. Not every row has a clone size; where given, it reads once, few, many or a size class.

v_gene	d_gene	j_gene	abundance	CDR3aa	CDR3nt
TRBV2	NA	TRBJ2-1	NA	CASSRRTLSSYNEQFF	TGTGCCAGCAGTCGACGCACGTTAAGCTCCTACAATGAGCAGTTCTTC
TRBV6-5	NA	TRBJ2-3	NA	CASSRDSTDTQYF	TGTGCCAGCAGTCGCGACAGCACAGATACGCAGTATTTT
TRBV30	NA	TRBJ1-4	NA	CASGDPANEKLFF	TGTGCCTCCGGGGATCCTGCTAATGAAAAACTGTTTTTT
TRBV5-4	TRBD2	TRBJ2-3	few	CASSAGGRGTDTQYF	TGTGCCAGCAGCGCGGGGGGCCGAGGCACAGATACGCAGTATTTT
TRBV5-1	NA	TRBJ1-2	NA	CASRWDRSSGYTF	TGCGCCAGCAGATGGGACCGGTCGTCTGGCTACACCTTC
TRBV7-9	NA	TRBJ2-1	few	CASSFGPGGYTSYNEQFF	TGTGCCAGCAGCTTCGGACCTGGGGGGTATACCTCCTACAATGAGCAGTTCTTC
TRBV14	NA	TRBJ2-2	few	CASSQGLSDRRVTGELFF	TGTGCCAGCAGCCAAGGCCTCTCAGACCGGCGTGTCACCGGGGAGCTGTTTTTT
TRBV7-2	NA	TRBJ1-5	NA	CASSPTGYGNQPQHF	TGTGCCAGCAGCCCAACAGGGTACGGCAATCAGCCCCAGCATTTT
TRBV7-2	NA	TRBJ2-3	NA	CASSRGDTQYF	TGTGCCAGCAGTCGGGGAGATACGCAGTATTTT
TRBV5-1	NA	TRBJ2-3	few	CASSAGTARDTQYF	TGCGCCAGCAGCGCCGGGACCGCCCGAGATACGCAGTATTTT
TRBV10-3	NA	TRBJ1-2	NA	CAIRSGEDGYTF	TGTGCCATCAGATCAGGGGAAGATGGCTACACCTTC
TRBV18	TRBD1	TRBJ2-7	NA	CASSPAGQGAYEQYF	TGTGCCAGCTCACCAGCGGGACAGGGGGCCTACGAGCAGTACTTC
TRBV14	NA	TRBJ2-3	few	CASSEQEDTQYF	TGTGCCAGCAGCGAGCAGGAAGATACGCAGTATTTT
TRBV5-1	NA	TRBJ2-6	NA	CASSGAMGVRANVLTF	TGCGCCAGCAGCGGCGCGATGGGTGTCCGGGCCAACGTCCTGACTTTC
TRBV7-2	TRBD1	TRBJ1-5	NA	CASSLSHRGIVQPQHF	TGTGCCAGCAGCTTGTCCCACAGGGGGATCGTTCAGCCCCAGCATTTT
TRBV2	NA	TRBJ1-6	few	CASSERGRGVKPLHF	TGTGCCAGCAGTGAGCGGGGAAGGGGCGTGAAACCCCTCCACTTT
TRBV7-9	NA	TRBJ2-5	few	CASSPRSGGPGETQYF	TGTGCCAGCAGCCCCCGGTCAGGGGGGCCGGGGGAGACCCAGTACTTC
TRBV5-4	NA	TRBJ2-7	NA	CASSSDSTYEQYF	TGTGCCAGCAGCTCGGACAGTACCTACGAGCAGTACTTC
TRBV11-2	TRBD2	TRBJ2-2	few	CASSPVSGGRTGELFF	TGTGCCAGCAGCCCAGTGAGCGGGGGACGGACCGGGGAGCTGTTTTTT
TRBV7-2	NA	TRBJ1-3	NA	CASSLGSGNTIYF	TGTGCCAGCAGCTTAGGCAGTGGAAACACCATATATTTT
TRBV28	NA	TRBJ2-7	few	CASSLFYEQYF	TGTGCCAGCAGTTTATTCTACGAGCAGTACTTC
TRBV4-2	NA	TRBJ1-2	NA	CASSQEESARYGYTF	TGTGCCAGCAGCCAAGAGGAGAGTGCGCGTTATGGCTACACCTTC
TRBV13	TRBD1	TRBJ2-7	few	CASSSGTATYEQYF	TGTGCCAGCTCCTCAGGGACAGCAACCTACGAGCAGTACTTC
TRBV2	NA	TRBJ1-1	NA	CASSEEGNTEAFF	TGTGCCAGCAGTGAAGAGGGGAACACTGAAGCTTTCTTT
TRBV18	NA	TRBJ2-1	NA	CASSPTSYNEQFF	TGTGCCAGCTCACCAACCTCCTACAATGAGCAGTTCTTC
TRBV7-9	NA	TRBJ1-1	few	CASSLDRQGGTEAFF	TGTGCCAGCAGCTTAGACCGCCAGGGCGGGACTGAAGCTTTCTTT
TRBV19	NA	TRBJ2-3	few	CASTSWGGIDTQYF	TGTGCCAGTACGAGCTGGGGAGGCATAGATACGCAGTATTTT
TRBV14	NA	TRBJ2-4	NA	CASSQDYLSGVNIQYF	TGTGCCAGCAGCCAAGACTACCTAAGTGGGGTGAACATTCAGTACTTC
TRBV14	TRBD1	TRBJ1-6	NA	CASSQGTANSPLHF	TGTGCCAGCAGCCAGGGGACAGCCAATTCACCCCTCCACTTT
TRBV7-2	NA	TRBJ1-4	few	CASSSNNEEKLFF	TGTGCCAGCAGCTCTAACAACGAGGAAAAACTGTTTTTT
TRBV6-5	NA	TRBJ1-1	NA	CASSYSAITEAFF	TGTGCCAGCAGTTACTCTGCAATCACTGAAGCTTTCTTT
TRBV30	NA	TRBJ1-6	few	CAWSVRAFPLHF	TGTGCCTGGAGTGTAAGAGCGTTCCCCCTCCACTTT
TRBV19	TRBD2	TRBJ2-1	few	CASSIMGLADNEQFF	TGTGCCAGTAGTATAATGGGTCTAGCGGACAATGAGCAGTTCTTC
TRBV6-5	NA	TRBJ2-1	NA	CASSSAREQFF	TGTGCCAGCAGTTCCGCTCGGGAGCAGTTCTTC
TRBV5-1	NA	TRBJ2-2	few	CASSLAGRARPGNTGELFF	TGCGCCAGCAGCTTGGCCGGAAGGGCGAGGCCTGGGAACACCGGGGAGCTGTTTTTT
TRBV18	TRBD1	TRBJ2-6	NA	CASSAGQASGANVLTF	TGTGCCAGCTCAGCAGGACAGGCCTCTGGGGCCAACGTCCTGACTTTC
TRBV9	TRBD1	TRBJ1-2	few	CASGQEGDYTF	TGTGCCAGCGGACAGGAGGGGGACTACACCTTC
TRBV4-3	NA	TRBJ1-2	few	CASSRRQFTNYGYTF	TGCGCCAGCAGCCGACGCCAGTTTACTAACTATGGCTACACCTTC
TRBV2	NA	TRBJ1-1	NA	CASREGTMNTEAFF	TGTGCCAGCAGAGAGGGGACCATGAACACTGAAGCTTTCTTT
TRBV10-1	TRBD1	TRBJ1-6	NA	CASSSQPGQGSSLHF	TGCGCCAGCAGTTCTCAACCGGGACAGGGTTCTTCCCTCCACTTT
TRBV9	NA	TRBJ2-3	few	CASSVISSYTDTQYF	TGTGCCAGCAGCGTAATTTCCAGTTACACAGATACGCAGTATTTT
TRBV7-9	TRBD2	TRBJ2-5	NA	CASSSGTSGYF	TGTGCCAGCAGTTCCGGGACTAGCGGGTACTTC
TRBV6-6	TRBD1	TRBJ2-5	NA	CASSRGTGSQETQYF	TGTGCCAGCAGCCGAGGGACAGGGTCCCAAGAGACCCAGTACTTC
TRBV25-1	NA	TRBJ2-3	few	CASSDPRGTDTQYF	TGTGCCAGCAGTGACCCTCGGGGCACAGATACGCAGTATTTT
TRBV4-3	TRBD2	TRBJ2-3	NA	CASRASGADTQYF	TGCGCCAGCAGGGCTAGCGGGGCAGATACGCAGTATTTT
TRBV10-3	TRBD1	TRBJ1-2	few	CASVTGGNYGYTF	TGTGCCAGTGTGACAGGGGGTAACTATGGCTACACCTTC
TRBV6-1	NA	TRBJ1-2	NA	CASSEFTGVRDYGYTF	TGTGCCAGCAGTGAATTTACGGGAGTTCGGGACTATGGCTACACCTTC
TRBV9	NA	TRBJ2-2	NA	CASSVEGNTGELFF	TGTGCCAGCAGCGTAGAGGGTAACACCGGGGAGCTGTTTTTT
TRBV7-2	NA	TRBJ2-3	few	CASSLSHGDTQYF	TGTGCCAGCAGCTTGAGTCACGGGGATACGCAGTATTTT
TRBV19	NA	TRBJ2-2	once	CASSIRGSTGELFF	TGTGCCAGTAGTATACGGGGGTCGACCGGGGAGCTGTTTTTT
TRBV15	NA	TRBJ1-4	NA	CATSTTRDSLKLFF	TGTGCCACCAGCACCACTCGGGACTCCCTGAAACTGTTTTTT
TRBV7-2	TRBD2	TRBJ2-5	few	CASSVGLAGVETQYF	TGTGCCAGCAGCGTGGGACTAGCGGGGGTAGAGACCCAGTACTTC
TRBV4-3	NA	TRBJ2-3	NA	CASSLGTATTDTQYF	TGCGCCAGCAGCCTCGGGACTGCTACCACAGATACGCAGTATTTT
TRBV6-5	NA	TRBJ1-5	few	CASSTQGGQPQHF	TGTGCCAGCAGTACACAGGGCGGTCAGCCCCAGCATTTT
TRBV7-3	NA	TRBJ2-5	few	CASSPTPTRYQETQYF	TGTGCCAGCAGCCCGACCCCTACACGGTACCAAGAGACCCAGTACTTC
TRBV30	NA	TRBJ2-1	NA	CAWSVAGEQFF	TGTGCCTGGAGTGTAGCCGGGGAGCAGTTCTTC
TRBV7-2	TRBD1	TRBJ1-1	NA	CASSPRQGENTEAFF	TGTGCCAGCAGCCCGAGACAGGGGGAGAACACTGAAGCTTTCTTT
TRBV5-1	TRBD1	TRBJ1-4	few	CASSIDRAVEKLFF	TGCGCCAGCAGCATCGACAGGGCCGTGGAAAAACTGTTTTTT